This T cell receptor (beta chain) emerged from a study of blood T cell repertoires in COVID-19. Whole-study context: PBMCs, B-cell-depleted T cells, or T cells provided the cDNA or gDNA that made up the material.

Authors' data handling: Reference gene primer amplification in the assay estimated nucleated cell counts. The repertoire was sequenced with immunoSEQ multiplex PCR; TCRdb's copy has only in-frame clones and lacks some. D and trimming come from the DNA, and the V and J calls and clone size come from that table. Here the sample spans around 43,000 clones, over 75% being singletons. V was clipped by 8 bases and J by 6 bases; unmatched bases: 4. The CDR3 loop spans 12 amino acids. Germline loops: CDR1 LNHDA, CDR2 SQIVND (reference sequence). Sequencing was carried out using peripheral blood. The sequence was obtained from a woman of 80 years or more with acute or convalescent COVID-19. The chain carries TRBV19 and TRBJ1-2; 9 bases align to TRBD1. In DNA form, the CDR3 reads TGTGCCAGTGGGGACAGGGTTGATGGCTACACCTTC. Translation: CASGDRVDGYTF.